The clone carrying this TCR beta chain was picked up a small number of times. Antigen specificity is unknown. Trimming cost V 3 bases and J 7 bases; bases outside gene matches: 5. The CDR3 spans 14 residues. Germline CDR1 is MGHRA and CDR2 is YSYEKL. The source of the sample is a study of response to subunit inactivated influenza vaccine. MiXCR was run by TCRdb on the RT-PCR reads, yielding one entry per CDR3 protein. The repertoire has hundreds of thousands of distinct CDR3 sequences, 6.5% to 8% of them found once; the top ten carry 13%. Regarding the study as a whole: Each seasonal flu vaccination may recruit only limited new T cells, authors suggested.

Sequenced material: PBMCs from blood, taken less than 30 months after vaccination. The source of this sequence is a man aged 45-69 years who received an inactivated influenza vaccine. The rearrangement joins TRBV4-1 to TRBJ2-1; TRBD1 aligns across 8 bases. The DNA of the CDR3 is TGCGCCAGCAGCCAGGACAGGGTAGGGAATGAGCAGTTCTTC. The encoded protein is CASSQDRVGNEQFF.